The 28 T cell receptor beta chains reported below all come from one sample, sequenced in a study of blood T cell repertoires in COVID-19. Profiling relied on immunoSEQ multiplex PCR, and the TCRdb table lists in-frame clones only, not all of them. The table shows around 70,000 clones, with 87% occurring only once. Input material: peripheral blood. The receptors were gathered from a woman older than 75 with active or convalescent COVID-19.

This clone has just one count. The V gene is TRBV19, the J gene TRBJ1-3; 8 positions agree with TRBD1. This CDR3 is built from 17 residues. Germline V gene lookup returns CDR1 LNHDA and CDR2 SQIVND (reference sequence). The junction had 8 bases not matched to a gene; V was cut back by 4 bases and J by 0 bases. CDR3 in DNA: TGTGCCAGTAGTACCTGGACAGGGCAAATCTCTGGAAACACCATATATTTT. This gives the protein CASSTWTGQISGNTIYF.

This chain joins TRBV30 and TRBJ2-1, with TRBD2 as a possible D gene (5 bases). From germline, CDR1 is GTSNPN and CDR2 SVGIG (reference sequence). V was trimmed by 2 bases and J by 11 bases, leaving 13 bases between them. This CDR3 has 12 residues. The CDR3 here is CAWSFGGLKQFF. The DNA for the CDR3 is TGTGCCTGGAGTTTCGGAGGTCTTAAGCAGTTCTTC.

V and J are TRBV6-5 and TRBJ2-7; 10 positions match TRBD1. Looked up from germline, CDR1 is MNHEY and CDR2 is SVGAGI. V gave up 6 bases and J gave up 0 bases; unmatched junction bases: 5. The CDR3 runs to 15 residues. The chain's CDR3 is CASRRTGGTSYEQYF. The CDR3 nucleotides are TGTGCCAGCAGACGGACAGGGGGTACCTCCTACGAGCAGTACTTC.

The CDR3 spells CASRRDRTYYGYTF. The CDR3 region has the DNA TGTGCCAGCAGACGAGACAGGACGTACTATGGCTACACCTTC. V is TRBV6-5 and J is TRBJ1-2, with D maybe TRBD1 (6 bases). V was shortened by 6 bases and J by 3 bases, with 14 bases between the two germline ends. Germline V gene lookup returns CDR1 MNHEY and CDR2 SVGAGI. This CDR3 spans 14 amino acids.

This clone was recorded only once. V is TRBV7-2 and J is TRBJ2-1; tentative D call: TRBD1 (6 bases). With 4 bases removed from V and 14 bases from J, the gap between germline ends came to 15 bases. The CDR3 extends over 12 amino acids. CDR1 is SGHTA and CDR2 is FQGNSA in the germline V gene. The CDR3 region has the DNA TGTGCCAGCAGCTCGATTTGGGGGCAGAAGTTCTTC. Amino acid sequence: CASSSIWGQKFF.

The J gene is TRBJ1-1, the V gene TRBV4-1; D perhaps matches TRBD1 (6 bases). V lost 3 bases, J lost 1 base, and 12 bases lay in between. The CDR3 has 15 amino acids. The germline CDR1 and CDR2 sequences are MGHRA and YSYEKL. CDR3 nucleotides: TGCGCCAGCAGCCACCACAGGGAGGGGAACACTGAAGCTTTCTTT. As protein: CASSHHREGNTEAFF.

This rearrangement joins TRBV27 to TRBJ2-7, with D tentatively TRBD2 (5 bases). V lost 6 bases to trimming and J lost 1 base, with 13 bases between them. CDR3 length: 14 residues. Looked up from germline, CDR1 is MNHEY and CDR2 is SMNVEV (reference sequence). This chain's CDR3 is CASSPLSVSYEQYF. In DNA form, the CDR3 reads TGTGCCAGCAGCCCACTTAGCGTTTCCTACGAGCAGTACTTC.

CDR3 amino acids: CASSKGTTGGNSPLHF. The CDR3 DNA reads as TGTGCCAGCAGCAAAGGGACAACCGGAGGTAATTCACCCCTCCACTTT. This chain links TRBV6-2 or TRBV6-3 with TRBJ1-6; maybe TRBD1 (6 bases). V was clipped by 6 bases and J by 6 bases, with 18 bases between them. In germline, CDR1 is MNHEY, CDR2 SVGEGT. This CDR3 comprises 16 residues.

The chain carries TRBV18 and TRBJ1-2; D unresolved. Germline V gives CDR1 KGHSH, CDR2 LQKENI. V was trimmed by 8 bases and J by 4 bases, leaving 8 bases between them. The CDR3 covers 11 residues. CDR3 DNA: TGTGCCAGCACGTGGAGCTATGGCTACACCTTC. Translating gives CASTWSYGYTF.

The rearrangement joins TRBV3-1 (or the pseudogene TRBV3-2) to TRBJ1-5; D unresolved. Per germline, CDR1 LGHDT and CDR2 YNNKEL (reference sequence). This CDR3 is built from 13 residues. The V and J ends lost 5 bases and 9 bases respectively, with 14 bases between them. CDR3 sequence reads: CASSSAMVGPQHF. The CDR3, as DNA: TGTGCCAGCAGCTCAGCGATGGTGGGGCCCCAGCATTTT.

This chain links TRBV6-4 with TRBJ2-5; a possible D gene is TRBD1 (5 bases). Germline assignment: CDR1 MRHNA and CDR2 SNTAGT. The CDR3 sequence is 12 residues long. V gave up 7 bases and J gave up 2 bases, with 8 bases separating them. This CDR3 reads CASKRQQETQYF. The CDR3, as DNA: TGTGCCAGCAAGCGACAGCAAGAGACCCAGTACTTC.

The chain links TRBV19 to TRBJ2-7; 12 bases match TRBD2. Trimming removed 5 bases from V and 4 bases from J; junction bases left unmatched: 3. Looked up from germline, CDR1 is LNHDA and CDR2 is SQIVND (reference sequence). The CDR3 loop spans 14 amino acids. CDR3 sequence reads: CASSGGLAGYEQYF. The CDR3 bases are TGTGCCAGTAGTGGCGGACTAGCGGGGTACGAGCAGTACTTC.

V is TRBV7-3 and J is TRBJ1-6; 8 bases match TRBD1. This CDR3 region has 15 residues. V lost 4 bases, J lost 6 bases, and 5 bases stayed unmatched. The germline CDR1 and CDR2 sequences are SGHTA and FQGTGA. CDR3 DNA sequence: TGTGCCAGCAGCTCAGGGACAGGCCTTAATTCACCCCTCCACTTT. Its protein product is CASSSGTGLNSPLHF.

This chain uses TRBV19 with TRBJ2-5; TRBD1 aligns across 11 bases. V trimming: 3 bases; J trimming: 5 bases; junction bases outside the gene matches: 8. CDR3 length: 16 residues. The germline V gene encodes CDR1 LNHDA and CDR2 SQIVND (reference sequence). CDR3 sequence (DNA): TGTGCCAGTAGTATTCCTCTAGGGACAGGGGGGGAGACCCAGTACTTC. Translation gives CASSIPLGTGGETQYF.

The J gene is TRBJ1-6, the V gene TRBV6-5, with D perhaps matching TRBD1 (5 bases). This CDR3 is 13 amino acids long. V was cut by 8 bases and J by 9 bases, with 14 bases left in between. Germline-derived CDR1 and CDR2 are MNHEY and SVGAGI. CDR3 bases: TGTGCCAGCGGACGGAGGGGAGGTTCACCCCTCCACTTT. Translating it yields CASGRRGGSPLHF.

The chain combines TRBV29-1 with TRBJ2-5, with TRBD1 as a possible D gene (5 bases). CDR3 length: 13 amino acids. V gave up 3 bases and J gave up 4 bases, with 12 bases separating them. Germline values: CDR1 SQVTM, CDR2 ANQGSEA. The CDR3 DNA follows: TGCAGCGTTGATCCAGGGTACCGAGAGACCCAGTACTTC. Residues: CSVDPGYRETQYF.

The chain employs TRBV7-9 and TRBJ1-4, with 10 nucleotides matching TRBD1. With V trimmed by 5 bases and J by 7 bases, 7 bases remained unmatched. The germline CDR1 and CDR2 sequences are SEHNR and FQNEAQ (reference sequence). CDR3 size: 15 residues. CDR3 protein: CASSQSDRGLEKLFF. The CDR3 DNA follows: TGTGCCAGCAGCCAGAGCGACAGGGGGCTTGAAAAACTGTTTTTT.

The rearrangement uses TRBV10-3 and TRBJ2-3; D is perhaps TRBD1 (6 bases). V was pared by 3 bases and J by 3 bases, with 19 bases between. CDR1 ENHRY and CDR2 SYGVKD come from the germline V gene. The CDR3 consists of 17 residues. The CDR3 region is CAISDPKKQGVTDTQYF. CDR3 coding DNA: TGTGCCATCAGTGACCCAAAAAAACAGGGAGTGACAGATACGCAGTATTTT.

The chain is built from TRBV18 and TRBJ2-3, with TRBD2 identical over 11 bases. This CDR3 has 16 amino acids. The junction had 3 bases not matched to a gene; V was cut back by 3 bases and J by 1 base. Germline V CDR1 and CDR2: KGHSH, LQKENI. For the CDR3, the DNA is TGTGCCAGCTCACCGTTGACTAGCGGGGGCACAGATACGCAGTATTTT. Translated, it gives CASSPLTSGGTDTQYF.

A few counts support this clone. The rearrangement links TRBV7-2 to TRBJ2-3; 8 positions match TRBD2. V gave up 3 bases and J gave up 5 bases; unmatched junction bases: 7. Germline CDR1 SGHTA, CDR2 FQGNSA. CDR3 size: 15 residues. CDR3 sequence: CASSLIGGGQDTQYF. The CDR3 DNA is TGTGCCAGCAGCTTGATCGGGGGGGGTCAAGATACGCAGTATTTT.

V is TRBV28 and J is TRBJ2-5; TRBD2 might be the D (6 bases). Trimming removed 4 bases from V and 4 bases from J, with 19 bases in between. The CDR3 contains 16 residues. Germline-derived CDR1 and CDR2 are MDHEN and SYDVKM. The chain's CDR3 is CASSSMGGTERETQYF. The DNA of the CDR3 is TGTGCCAGCAGTTCTATGGGGGGAACCGAAAGAGAGACCCAGTACTTC.

The chain carries TRBV28 and TRBJ1-6, with D possibly TRBD1 on 6 matching bases. CDR1 and CDR2 (germline): MDHEN, SYDVKM. This CDR3 is 14 amino acids long. The V end was cut by 1 base, the J end by 11 bases, with 12 bases between. The chain's CDR3 is CASSLYPQGAPLHF. CDR3 coding DNA: TGTGCCAGCAGTTTATACCCACAGGGCGCACCCCTCCACTTT.

CDR3 amino acids: CASSSGQLSGELFF. Here the CDR3 DNA reads TGTGCCAGCAGCTCCGGACAGCTCTCCGGGGAGCTGTTTTTT. The chain recombines TRBV7-2 with TRBJ2-2; D might be TRBD1 (6 bases). CDR3 length: 14 amino acids. V was pared by 4 bases and J by 6 bases, with 12 bases between. Germline V gene data show CDR1 as SGHTA and CDR2 as FQGNSA.

The chain uses TRBV30 and TRBJ1-6; D is ambiguous. CDR1 is GTSNPN and CDR2 is SVGIG in the germline V gene (reference sequence). The V gene lost 0 bases and the J gene lost 10 bases, with 16 bases spanning the gap. CDR3 length: 15 amino acids. The CDR3 protein is CAWSVTSGFRSPLHF. DNA for the CDR3: TGTGCCTGGAGTGTAACTTCGGGGTTCCGGTCACCCCTCCACTTT.

This rearrangement joins TRBV4-3 to TRBJ2-2; no definite D call. There are 13 residues in the CDR3. V shed 3 bases and J shed 4 bases, with 6 bases lying between them. Germline V gene data show CDR1 as LGHNA and CDR2 as YSLEER. CDR3 residues: CASSQSFTGELFF. As DNA, the CDR3 is TGCGCCAGCAGCCAGTCGTTCACCGGGGAGCTGTTTTTT.

A single count supports this clone. The chain is built from TRBV5-6 and TRBJ1-5; TRBD1 matches at 7 bases. This CDR3 spans 15 amino acids. The V segment lost 1 base and the J segment 9 bases; nucleotides outside the gene matches: 10. Per germline, CDR1 SGHDT and CDR2 YYEEEE. CDR3 in amino acids: CASSLMGDRVRPQHF. The CDR3 nucleotides read TGTGCCAGCAGCTTGATGGGAGACAGGGTTCGGCCCCAGCATTTT.

The rearrangement links TRBV9 to TRBJ1-3; D gene unclear. Germline CDR1 SGDLS, CDR2 YYNGEE. V was shortened by 0 bases and J by 2 bases, with 6 bases between the two germline ends. The CDR3 covers 14 residues. The CDR3 is CASSVGGTGNTIYF. The CDR3 DNA is TGTGCCAGCAGCGTAGGAGGGACTGGAAACACCATATATTTT. The whole variable domain, filled in from reference TRBV9 and TRBJ1-3, reads DSGVTQTPKHLITATGQRVTLRCSPRSGDLSVYWYQQSLDQGLQFLIQYYNGEERAKGNILERFSAQQFPDLHSELNLSSLELGDSALYFCASSVGGTGNTIYFGEGSWLTVV.

The chain carries TRBV29-1 and TRBJ2-1; the D gene could be TRBD1 or TRBD2 (7 bases each). Germline CDR1 reads SQVTM; CDR2 reads ANQGSEA. V lost 7 bases and J lost 0, with 16 bases in between. The CDR3 length is 15 residues. This CDR3 reads CSAGGQPSSYNEQFF. The CDR3 DNA is TGCAGCGCGGGGGGACAGCCGAGCTCCTACAATGAGCAGTTCTTC.